There are many counts of the clone carrying this T cell receptor (beta chain). This record belongs to a study of spatial heterogeneity in lung cancer. Study details: Detected beta-chain sequences consistently exceeded alpha-chain sequences.

Unmatched junction bases numbered 3, after V lost 0 bases and J lost 3 bases. The CDR3 has 16 residues. Germline loops: CDR1 SQVTM, CDR2 ANQGSEA. Noted time point: sample taken at primary tumor resection. Sequencing was performed on whole RNA extracted from tumor and nontumor lung tissue, or from frozen PBMC, and the material was left unsorted. TCRdb analysed the 5' RACE reads with MiXCR anew, one entry per CDR3 protein. Of tens of thousands of distinct CDR3 sequences listed, 4.5% to 6% are singletons. This clonotype was sampled from a male donor with early-stage non-small cell lung cancer. Sequences were derived from PBMCs, sampled at surgery. The chain joins TRBV29-1 to TRBJ2-5; 14 nucleotides agree with TRBD2. This chain's CDR3 is CSVEDRGLAGEETQYF. The CDR3 DNA reads TGCAGCGTTGAAGACCGGGGACTAGCGGGGGAAGAGACCCAGTACTTC.